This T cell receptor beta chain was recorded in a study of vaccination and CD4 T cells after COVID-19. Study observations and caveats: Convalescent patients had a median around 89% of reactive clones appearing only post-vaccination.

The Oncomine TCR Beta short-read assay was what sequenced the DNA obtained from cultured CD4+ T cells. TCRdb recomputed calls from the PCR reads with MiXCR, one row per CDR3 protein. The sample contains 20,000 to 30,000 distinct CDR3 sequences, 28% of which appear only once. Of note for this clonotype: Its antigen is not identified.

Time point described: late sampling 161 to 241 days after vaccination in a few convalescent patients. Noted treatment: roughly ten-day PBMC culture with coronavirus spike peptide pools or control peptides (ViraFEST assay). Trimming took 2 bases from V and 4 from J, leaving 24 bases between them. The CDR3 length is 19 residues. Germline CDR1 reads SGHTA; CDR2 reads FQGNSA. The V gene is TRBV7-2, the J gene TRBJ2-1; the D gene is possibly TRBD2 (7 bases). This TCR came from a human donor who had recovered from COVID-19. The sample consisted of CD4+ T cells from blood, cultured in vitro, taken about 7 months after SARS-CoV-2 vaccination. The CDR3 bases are TGTGCCAGCAGCTTACGGGGACAAGCGGGGTTCCTGAAATACAATGAGCAGTTCTTC. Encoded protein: CASSLRGQAGFLKYNEQFF.